This TCR beta chain was obtained from a study of shared clonotypes between healthy human individuals. General observations from the study: Approximately 5.1% was the fraction of naive CD4 clonotypes found shared across several donors. Sequencing of the sorted subsets was shown by rarefaction to be incomplete despite large depth.

The protocol was immunoSEQ multiplex PCR, while the TCRdb copy is restricted to in-frame clones and leaves out a portion. The table has about 2.2 million clones, about 93% seen once; the top ten hold around 1.7%. CD8 cells regarded as naive lacked CD45RO, were positively chosen for CCR7, and omitted terminally differentiated effector memory CD45RA+ cells. Donors, without exception, were Caucasian adults residing in Nashville, Tennessee. V lost 3 bases to trimming and J lost 0 bases, with 7 bases between them. In germline, CDR1 is SGDLS, CDR2 YYNGEE. The CDR3 is made up of 14 amino acids. As for this clone: Its antigen remains unidentified.

What was sequenced was naive CD8+ T cells from PBMCs. The chain employs TRBV9 and TRBJ1-3; D unclear. The receptor's source is a man aged 18 to 35 in good health. Some clones in this sample may be carry-over from other donors' samples. This CDR3 reads CASSGVFSGNTIYF. The CDR3 nucleotides are TGTGCCAGCAGCGGAGTCTTCTCTGGAAACACCATATATTTT.